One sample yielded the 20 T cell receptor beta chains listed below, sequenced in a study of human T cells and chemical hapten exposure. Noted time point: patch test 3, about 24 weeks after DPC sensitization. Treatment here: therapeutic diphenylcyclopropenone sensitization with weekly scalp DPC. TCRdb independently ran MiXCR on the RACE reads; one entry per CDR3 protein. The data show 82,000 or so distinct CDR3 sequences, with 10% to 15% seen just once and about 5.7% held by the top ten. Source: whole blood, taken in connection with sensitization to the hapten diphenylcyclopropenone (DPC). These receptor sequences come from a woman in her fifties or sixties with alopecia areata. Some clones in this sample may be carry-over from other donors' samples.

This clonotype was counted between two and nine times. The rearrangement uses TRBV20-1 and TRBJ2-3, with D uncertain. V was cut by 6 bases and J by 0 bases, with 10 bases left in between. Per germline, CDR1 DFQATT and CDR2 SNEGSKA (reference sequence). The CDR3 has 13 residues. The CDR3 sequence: CSALLDSTDTQYF. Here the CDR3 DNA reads TGCAGTGCCCTGCTGGACAGCACAGATACGCAGTATTTT.

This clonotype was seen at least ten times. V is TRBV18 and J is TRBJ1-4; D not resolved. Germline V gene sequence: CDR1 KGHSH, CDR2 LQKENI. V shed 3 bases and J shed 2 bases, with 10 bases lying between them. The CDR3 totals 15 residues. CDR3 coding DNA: TGTGCCAGCTCACCGCAGACCGGTACTAATGAAAAACTGTTTTTT. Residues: CASSPQTGTNEKLFF.

CDR3 in amino acids: CASMHGVVNEQFF. In DNA form, the CDR3 reads TGTGCCAGCATGCATGGGGTGGTCAATGAGCAGTTCTTC. The J gene is TRBJ2-1, the V gene TRBV2; the D is unclear. The germline gives CDR1 SNHLY, CDR2 FYNNEI. Trimming left V 7 bases short and J 6 bases short, with 13 bases between. CDR3 length equals 13 residues.

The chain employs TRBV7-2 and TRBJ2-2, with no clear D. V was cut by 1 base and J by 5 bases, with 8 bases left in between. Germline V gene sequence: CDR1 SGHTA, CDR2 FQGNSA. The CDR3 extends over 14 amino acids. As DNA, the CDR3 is TGTGCCAGCAGCTTAGTGCAAGGGACCGGGGAGCTGTTTTTT. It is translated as CASSLVQGTGELFF. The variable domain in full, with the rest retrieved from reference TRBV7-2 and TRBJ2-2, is GAGVSQSPSNKVTEKGKDVELRCDPISGHTALYWYRQSLGQGLEFLIYFQGNSAPDKSGLPSDRFSAERTGGSVSTLTIQRTQQEDSAVYLCASSLVQGTGELFFGEGSRLTVL.

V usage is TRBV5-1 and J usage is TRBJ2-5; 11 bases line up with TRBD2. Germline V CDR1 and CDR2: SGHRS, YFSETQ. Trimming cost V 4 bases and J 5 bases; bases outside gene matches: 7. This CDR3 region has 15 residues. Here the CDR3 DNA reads TGCGCCAGCAGCGAACTAGCGGGAGTTGACGAGACCCAGTACTTC. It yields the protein CASSELAGVDETQYF.

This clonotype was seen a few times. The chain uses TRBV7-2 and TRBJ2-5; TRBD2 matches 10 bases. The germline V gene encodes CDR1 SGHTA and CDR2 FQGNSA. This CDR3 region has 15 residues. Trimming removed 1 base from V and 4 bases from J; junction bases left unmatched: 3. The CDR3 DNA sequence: TGTGCCAGCAGCTTAGGGACTAGCGGAGTAGAGACCCAGTACTTC. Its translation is CASSLGTSGVETQYF.

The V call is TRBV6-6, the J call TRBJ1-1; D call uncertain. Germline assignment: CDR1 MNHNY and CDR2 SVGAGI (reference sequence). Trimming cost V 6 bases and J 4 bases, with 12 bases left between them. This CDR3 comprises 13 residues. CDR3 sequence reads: CASSRPGGTEAFF. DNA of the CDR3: TGTGCCAGCAGCCGTCCAGGAGGCACTGAAGCTTTCTTT.

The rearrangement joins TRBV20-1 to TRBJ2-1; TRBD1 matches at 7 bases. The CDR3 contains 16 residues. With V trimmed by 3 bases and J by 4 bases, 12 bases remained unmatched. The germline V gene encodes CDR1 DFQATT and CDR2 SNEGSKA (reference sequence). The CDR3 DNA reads TGCAGTGCTAGTCGGGGACAGAATACTATTTACAATGAGCAGTTCTTC. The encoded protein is CSASRGQNTIYNEQFF.

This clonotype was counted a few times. CDR3 in DNA: TGTGCCAGCAGTCAGGACAGAAACAATGAGCAGTTCTTC. Its protein is CASSQDRNNEQFF. The V and J genes are TRBV2 and TRBJ2-1; D may be TRBD1 (6 bases). The germline V and J ends were trimmed by 5 bases and 5 bases, with 10 bases remaining between them. Germline CDR1 and CDR2: SNHLY and FYNNEI. The length of the CDR3 is 13 residues.

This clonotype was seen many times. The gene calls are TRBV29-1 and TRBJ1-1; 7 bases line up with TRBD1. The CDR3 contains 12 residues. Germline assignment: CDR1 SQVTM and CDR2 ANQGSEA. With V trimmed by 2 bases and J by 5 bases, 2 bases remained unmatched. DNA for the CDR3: TGCAGCGTTGAAAGGGGGCGGACTGAAGCTTTCTTT. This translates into CSVERGRTEAFF.

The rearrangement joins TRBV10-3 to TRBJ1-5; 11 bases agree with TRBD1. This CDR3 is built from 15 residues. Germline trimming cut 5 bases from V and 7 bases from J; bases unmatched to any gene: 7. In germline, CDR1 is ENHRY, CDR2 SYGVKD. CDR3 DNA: TGTGCCATCAGTAGGACAGGGGGCGAAGTCCAGCCCCAGCATTTT. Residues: CAISRTGGEVQPQHF.

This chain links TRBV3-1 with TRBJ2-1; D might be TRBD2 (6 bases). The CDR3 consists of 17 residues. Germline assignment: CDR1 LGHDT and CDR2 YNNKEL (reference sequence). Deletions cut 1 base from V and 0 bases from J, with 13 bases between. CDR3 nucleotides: TGTGCCAGCAGCCAAGGGGCGCGGGGTGGCTCCTACAATGAGCAGTTCTTC. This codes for CASSQGARGGSYNEQFF.

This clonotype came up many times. CDR3 amino acids: CASSEGVAGQGNYGYTF. The CDR3 DNA sequence: TGTGCCAGCAGTGAAGGTGTGGCGGGACAGGGGAACTATGGCTACACCTTC. This chain links TRBV2 with TRBJ1-2; 10 bases align to TRBD1. Trimming at V came to 1 base and at J to 2 bases, leaving 7 bases not matched to a gene. Germline lookup yields CDR1 SNHLY and CDR2 FYNNEI. This CDR3 region has 17 residues.

The CDR3 bases are TGTGCCAGCAGCCGGGACTTATACACAGATACGCAGTATTTT. This translates into CASSRDLYTDTQYF. The V call is TRBV9, the J call TRBJ2-3; D is perhaps TRBD2 (6 bases). Deletions cut 4 bases from V and 2 bases from J, with 11 bases between. The CDR3 spans 14 residues. Germline V CDR1 and CDR2: SGDLS, YYNGEE.

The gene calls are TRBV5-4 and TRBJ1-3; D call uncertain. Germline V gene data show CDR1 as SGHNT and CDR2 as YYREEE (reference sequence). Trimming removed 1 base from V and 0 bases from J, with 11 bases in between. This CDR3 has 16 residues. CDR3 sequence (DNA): TGTGCCAGCAGCTTGACGCGGGGAGCCTCTGGAAACACCATATATTTT. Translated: CASSLTRGASGNTIYF.

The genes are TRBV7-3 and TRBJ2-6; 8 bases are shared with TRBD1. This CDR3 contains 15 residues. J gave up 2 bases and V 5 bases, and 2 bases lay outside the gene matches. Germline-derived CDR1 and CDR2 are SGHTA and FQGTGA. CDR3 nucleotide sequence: TGTGCCAGCAGCAAGACAGGGGCTGGGGCCAACGTCCTGACTTTC. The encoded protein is CASSKTGAGANVLTF.

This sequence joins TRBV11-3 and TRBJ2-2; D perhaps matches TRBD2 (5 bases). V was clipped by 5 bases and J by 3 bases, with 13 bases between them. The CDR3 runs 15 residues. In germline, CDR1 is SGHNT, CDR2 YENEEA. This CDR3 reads CASSALAGDTGELFF. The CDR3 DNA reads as TGTGCCAGCAGCGCCCTAGCCGGAGACACCGGGGAGCTGTTTTTT.

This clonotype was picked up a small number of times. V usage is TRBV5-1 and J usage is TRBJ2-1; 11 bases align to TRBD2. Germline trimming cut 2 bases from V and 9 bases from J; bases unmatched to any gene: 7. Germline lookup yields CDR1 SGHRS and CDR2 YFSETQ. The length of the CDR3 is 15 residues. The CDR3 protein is CASSLTSGRNGEQFF. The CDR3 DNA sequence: TGCGCCAGCAGCTTAACTAGCGGGAGAAATGGTGAGCAGTTCTTC.

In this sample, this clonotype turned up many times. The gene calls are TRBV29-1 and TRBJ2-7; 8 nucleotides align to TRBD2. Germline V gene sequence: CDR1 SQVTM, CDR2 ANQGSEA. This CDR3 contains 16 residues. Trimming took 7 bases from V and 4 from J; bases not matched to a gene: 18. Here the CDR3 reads CSASGRSPSLNYEQYF. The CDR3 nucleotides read TGCAGCGCTAGCGGGCGGAGTCCCTCCCTTAATTACGAGCAGTACTTC.

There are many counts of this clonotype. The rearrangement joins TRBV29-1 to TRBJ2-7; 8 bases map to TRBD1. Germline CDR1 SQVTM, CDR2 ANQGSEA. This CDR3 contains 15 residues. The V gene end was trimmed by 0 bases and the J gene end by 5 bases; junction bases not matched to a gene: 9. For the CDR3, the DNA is TGCAGCGTTGAAGAGCCTCAGGGGGCGGACGACGAGCAGTACTTC. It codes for CSVEEPQGADDEQYF.